Detailed here is one T cell receptor beta chain. This clonotype appeared a few times. What antigen it recognizes has not been identified. No base-level quality is on record; no much larger clone is a single base apart. The germline V gene specifies SGHTA as CDR1 and FQGTGA as CDR2. The CDR3 covers 12 residues, taking in both the cysteine and the phenylalanine. CDR3 DNA only is kept here, 36 bases in frame from base 1. At the junction V is shortened by 8 bases and J by 6 bases, with 10 bases in between. Libraries came from RT-PCR. Sequencing instrument: NextSeq 550. Starting from the raw public reads, TCRdb applied fastp trimming at Q25, assembled clones with MiXCR and retained in-frame beta chains. Rows are combined by CDR3 protein, so each entry shows the most common genes and DNA. The table for this sample lists approximately 430,000 distinct CDR3 sequences; 16% of them were counted only once. The top ten clonotypes cover 7% to 7.5% of the sample.

The sample comes from a study of patients and donors after allogeneic stem cell transplantation (dated by TCRdb to 2020 to 2022). This receptor was identified in a human donor who was either an allogeneic HSCT recipient or a stem cell or donor lymphocyte infusion donor (not recorded which). It is not recorded whose cells these are; they may come from a transplant donor. Rearrangement joined TRBV7-3 to TRBJ2-2; no D gene is confidently identified. The sample comprised blood, either unsorted or a sorted T cell fraction (not recorded which). The nucleotide sequence reads as follows: TGTGCCAGCGGAAGGCAGGCCGGGGAGCTGTTTTTT. The translation is CASGRQAGELFF.